Listed here are 15 T cell receptor beta chains from one sample, sequenced in a study of blood T cell dynamics during melanoma immunotherapy. Time point defined: pre-treatment baseline. Clones were read by immunoSEQ multiplex PCR, and TCRdb kept only the in-frame ones, dropping some. The sample includes more than 10,000 clones, approximately 84% of them seen just once. The sequences come from blood, collected from a patient treated with checkpoint blockade. These TCRs come from a human donor with melanoma.

This rearrangement joins TRBV6-4 to TRBJ2-7; a weak D match, TRBD2 (6 bases). V was cut by 4 bases and J by 7 bases, with 26 bases left in between. There are 17 residues in the CDR3. The V gene's germline CDR1 is MRHNA and CDR2 SNTAGT. Here the CDR3 DNA reads TGTGCCAGCAGTGTCCCGGGGGTGGACCGGCGGATTTGGGAGCAGTACTTC. Translation: CASSVPGVDRRIWEQYF.

The chain couples TRBV7-8 to TRBJ2-1; D is uncertain. Deletions cut 1 base from V and 2 bases from J, with 9 bases between. The CDR3 is 15 amino acids. CDR1 is SGHVS, CDR2 FQNEAQ, per germline. The CDR3 is CASSLEFSPYNEQFF. The CDR3 coding sequence is TGTGCCAGCAGCTTAGAGTTCAGCCCCTACAATGAGCAGTTCTTC.

This chain connects TRBV4-1 to TRBJ2-3, with TRBD2 identical over 7 bases. The J segment lost 3 bases and the V segment lost 3 bases, leaving 12 bases of the junction unmatched. CDR1 MGHRA and CDR2 YSYEKL come from the germline V gene. CDR3 length: 17 residues. CDR3 bases: TGCGCCAGCAGCCATGGGGGGGTCGCGGGGCCAACAGATACGCAGTATTTT. Translating gives CASSHGGVAGPTDTQYF.

The chain combines TRBV6-5 with TRBJ2-1, with 14 positions matching TRBD2. CDR3 length: 15 amino acids. Looked up from germline, CDR1 is MNHEY and CDR2 is SVGAGI. V lost 8 bases, J lost 8 bases, and 8 bases stayed unmatched. The CDR3 protein is CASWTSGGLTYEQFF. The CDR3 DNA sequence: TGTGCCAGCTGGACTAGCGGGGGGTTAACGTATGAGCAGTTCTTC.

This clone was found once. The genes are TRBV4-3 and TRBJ1-5, with a weak D call TRBD1 (6 bases). Deletions cut 1 base from V and 10 bases from J, with 11 bases between. There are 13 residues in the CDR3. CDR1 and CDR2 (germline): LGHNA, YSLEER. The CDR3 is CASSQGEGGPQHF. CDR3 nucleotides: TGCGCCAGCAGCCAAGGAGAGGGGGGACCCCAGCATTTT.

CDR3 in amino acids: CASSPGTPYNEQFF. In DNA form, the CDR3 reads TGTGCCAGCAGCCCCGGGACTCCCTACAATGAGCAGTTCTTC. The V and J genes are TRBV7-6 and TRBJ2-1, with D possibly being TRBD2 (6 bases). The V and J ends lost 5 bases and 2 bases respectively, with 10 bases between them. The length of the CDR3 is 14 residues. Germline loops: CDR1 SGHVS, CDR2 FNYEAQ.

This chain links TRBV7-2 with TRBJ2-2; D assignment may be TRBD1 or TRBD2 (6 bases each). The germline gives CDR1 SGHTA, CDR2 FQGNSA. The CDR3 sequence is 17 residues long. The ends were cut back, 1 base at V and 3 bases at J, with 15 bases in the middle. Here the CDR3 reads CASSLVTGGGHTGELFF. The CDR3 DNA is TGTGCCAGCAGCTTAGTCACCGGGGGCGGGCACACCGGGGAGCTGTTTTTT.

The chain recombines TRBV6-5 with TRBJ1-2; the D gene is possibly TRBD1 (5 bases). The CDR3 spans 14 residues. Germline CDR1 MNHEY, CDR2 SVGAGI. The germline V and J ends were trimmed by 2 bases and 7 bases, with 14 bases remaining between them. The CDR3 spells CASSYNAGDSGYTF. The CDR3 DNA reads as TGTGCCAGCAGTTACAACGCGGGGGATTCTGGCTACACCTTC.

A note on this clone: A read error may produce the germline difference seen at one junction end. The chain employs TRBV7-6 and TRBJ1-6, with TRBD1 identical over 7 bases. CDR3 length equals 14 residues. Germline CDR1 and CDR2: SGHVS and FNYEAQ. The DNA for the CDR3 is TGTGCCAGCAGTTCCCAGGGGGATAAGTCACCCCTCCACTTT. Translation: CASSSQGDKSPLHF.

This clone has a single count. This CDR3 reads CASGKTSYEQYF. DNA of the CDR3: TGTGCCAGCGGCAAGACCTCCTACGAGCAGTACTTC. V usage is TRBV7-9 and J usage is TRBJ2-5; D is uncertain. The J call could be wrong; TRBJ2-7 is a better fit for the DNA end. The CDR3 contains 12 residues. Germline values: CDR1 SEHNR, CDR2 FQNEAQ (reference sequence).

This clone occurred once. This chain joins TRBV6-5 and TRBJ2-7; no definite D call. Germline lookup yields CDR1 MNHEY and CDR2 SVGAGI. The CDR3 covers 11 residues. Trimming left V 8 bases short and J 3 bases short, with 8 bases between. The CDR3 region is CASRDVYEQYF. CDR3 nucleotides: TGTGCCAGCCGTGACGTCTACGAGCAGTACTTC.

This rearrangement joins TRBV6-6 to TRBJ1-2; D gene ambiguous. Germline CDR1 reads MNHNY; CDR2 reads SVGAGI (reference sequence). V lost 4 bases and J lost 8, with 14 bases in between. The CDR3 covers 13 residues. CDR3 protein: CASSLGARWGYTF. Written as DNA, the CDR3 is TGTGCCAGCAGTTTGGGAGCCCGGTGGGGCTACACCTTC.

The V call is TRBV21-1, the J call TRBJ1-1; the D call in the table, TRBD1, was not verified against the DNA. TRBV21-1 is given as a pseudogene. The CDR3 spans 15 residues. CDR3 DNA: TGTGCCAGCAGCGTAAGACAGAGACCCAACACTGAAGCTTTCTTT. Translated: CASSVRQRPNTEAFF.

The V call is TRBV11-2, the J call TRBJ2-2, with D possibly matching TRBD1 (7 bases). The CDR3 has 17 amino acids. The V gene's germline CDR1 is SGHAT and CDR2 FQNNGV. The V and J ends lost 0 bases and 4 bases respectively, with 15 bases between them. This chain's CDR3 is CASSLDRSQGGTGELFF. The CDR3 DNA is TGTGCCAGCAGCTTAGATCGTTCCCAGGGGGGCACCGGGGAGCTGTTTTTT.

The chain recombines TRBV5-1 with TRBJ1-1; 8 bases are shared with TRBD1. V lost 2 bases to trimming and J lost 0 bases; unmatched junction nucleotides: 3. Germline V gene lookup returns CDR1 SGHRS and CDR2 YFSETQ. CDR3 length: 15 amino acids. The CDR3, as DNA: TGCGCCAGCAGCTTATCGACAGGGGTGAACACTGAAGCTTTCTTT. Its protein product is CASSLSTGVNTEAFF.